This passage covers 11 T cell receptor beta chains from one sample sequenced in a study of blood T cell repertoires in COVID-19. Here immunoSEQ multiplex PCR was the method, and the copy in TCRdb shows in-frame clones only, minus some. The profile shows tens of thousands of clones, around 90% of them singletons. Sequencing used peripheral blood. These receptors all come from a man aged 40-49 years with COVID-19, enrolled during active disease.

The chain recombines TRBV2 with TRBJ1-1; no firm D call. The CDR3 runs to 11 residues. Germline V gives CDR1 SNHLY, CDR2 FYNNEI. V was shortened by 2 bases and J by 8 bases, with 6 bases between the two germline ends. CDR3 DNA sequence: TGTGCCAGCAGTGAATTCGAGGAAGCTTTCTTT. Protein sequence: CASSEFEEAFF. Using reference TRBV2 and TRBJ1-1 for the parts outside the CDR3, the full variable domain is EPEVTQTPSHQVTQMGQEVILRCVPISNHLYFYWYRQILGQKVEFLVSFYNNEISEKSEIFDDQFSVERPDGSNFTLKIRSTKLEDSAMYFCASSEFEEAFFGQGTRLTVV.

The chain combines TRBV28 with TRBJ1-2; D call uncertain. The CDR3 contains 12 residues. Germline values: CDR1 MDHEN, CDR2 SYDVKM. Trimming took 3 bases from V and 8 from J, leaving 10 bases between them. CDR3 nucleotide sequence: TGTGCCAGCAGTTTGACTGCGGTCGGCTACACCTTC. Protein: CASSLTAVGYTF.

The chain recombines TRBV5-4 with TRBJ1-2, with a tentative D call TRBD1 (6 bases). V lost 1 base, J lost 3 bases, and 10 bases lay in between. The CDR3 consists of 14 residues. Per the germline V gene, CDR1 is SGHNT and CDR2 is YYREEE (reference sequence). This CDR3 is CASSLQGFYYGYTF. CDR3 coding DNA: TGTGCCAGCAGCTTGCAGGGGTTTTACTATGGCTACACCTTC.

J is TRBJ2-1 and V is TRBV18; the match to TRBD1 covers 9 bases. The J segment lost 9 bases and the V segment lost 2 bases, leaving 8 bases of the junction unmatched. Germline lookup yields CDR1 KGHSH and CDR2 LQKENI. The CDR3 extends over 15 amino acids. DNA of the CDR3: TGTGCCAGCTCACCAGGGGACAGGGTACTAATTGAGCAGTTCTTC. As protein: CASSPGDRVLIEQFF.

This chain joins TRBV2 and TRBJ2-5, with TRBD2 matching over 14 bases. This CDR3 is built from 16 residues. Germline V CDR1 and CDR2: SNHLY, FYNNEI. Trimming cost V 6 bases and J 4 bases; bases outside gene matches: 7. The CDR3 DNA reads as TGTGCCAGCAGGAGGGGACTAGCGGGAGTAAGAGAGACCCAGTACTTC. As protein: CASRRGLAGVRETQYF.

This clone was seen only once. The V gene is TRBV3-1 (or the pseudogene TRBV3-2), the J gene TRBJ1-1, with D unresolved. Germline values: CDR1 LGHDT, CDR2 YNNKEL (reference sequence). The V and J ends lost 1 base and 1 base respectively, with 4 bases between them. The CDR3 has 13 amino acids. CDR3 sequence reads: CASSQGQNTEAFF. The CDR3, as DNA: TGTGCCAGCAGCCAAGGACAGAACACTGAAGCTTTCTTT.

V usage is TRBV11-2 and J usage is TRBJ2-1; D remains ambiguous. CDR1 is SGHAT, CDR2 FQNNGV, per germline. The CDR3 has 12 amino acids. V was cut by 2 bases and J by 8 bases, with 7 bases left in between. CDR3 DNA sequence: TGTGCCAGCAGCTTATTCGTCCATGAGCAGTTCTTC. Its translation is CASSLFVHEQFF.

This CDR3 reads CASSRDPGMTDTQYF. The CDR3 DNA reads as TGCGCCAGCAGCAGAGACCCGGGGATGACAGATACGCAGTATTTT. The V and J genes are TRBV5-1 and TRBJ2-3, with D possibly being TRBD2 (5 bases). V gave up 4 bases and J gave up 3 bases, with 15 bases separating them. The CDR3 covers 15 residues. In germline, CDR1 is SGHRS, CDR2 YFSETQ.

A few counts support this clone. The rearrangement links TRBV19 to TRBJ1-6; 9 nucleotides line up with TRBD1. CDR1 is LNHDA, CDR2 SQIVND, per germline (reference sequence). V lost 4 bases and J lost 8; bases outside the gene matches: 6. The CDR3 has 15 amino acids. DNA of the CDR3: TGTGCCAGTAGTAATCTGGGACAGGGAGATTCACCCCTCCACTTT. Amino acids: CASSNLGQGDSPLHF.

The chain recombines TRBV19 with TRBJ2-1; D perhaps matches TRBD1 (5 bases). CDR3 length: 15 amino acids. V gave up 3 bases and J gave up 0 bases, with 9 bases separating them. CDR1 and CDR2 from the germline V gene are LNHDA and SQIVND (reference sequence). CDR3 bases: TGTGCCAGTAGTATGGCGACAGTCTCCTACAATGAGCAGTTCTTC. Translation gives CASSMATVSYNEQFF.

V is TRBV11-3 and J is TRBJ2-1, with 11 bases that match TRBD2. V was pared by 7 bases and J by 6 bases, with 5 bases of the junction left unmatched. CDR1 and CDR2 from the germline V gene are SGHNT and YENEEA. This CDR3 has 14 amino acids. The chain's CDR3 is CASTPGLAGNEQFF. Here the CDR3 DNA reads TGTGCCAGCACCCCAGGACTAGCGGGCAATGAGCAGTTCTTC.